A single sample is the source of the 17 T cell receptor beta chains below, sequenced in a study of cytomegalovirus exposure and HLA in healthy donors. The PCR had 60 Vbeta and 13 Jbeta primers. Here immunoSEQ multiplex PCR was the method, and the copy in TCRdb shows in-frame clones only, minus some. The data hold about 120,000 clones, with 75% to 90% observed a single time. Sequencing was carried out using PBMCs. These receptors were taken from a man in his forties or fifties in good health and CMV-seronegative.

Of note for this clone: One end of the junction is discordant with germline, which a read error may explain. V usage is TRBV28 and J usage is TRBJ1-2; no reliable D call. Germline V CDR1 and CDR2: MDHEN, SYDVKM. The CDR3 has 12 amino acids. CDR3 region: CASSFMDYGHTF. In DNA, the CDR3 is TGTGCCAGCAGTTTCATGGACTATGGCCACACCTTC.

The chain joins TRBV6-5 to TRBJ1-5; 10 positions agree with TRBD1. The V segment lost 6 bases and the J segment 6 bases; nucleotides outside the gene matches: 2. There are 13 residues in the CDR3. Germline V gene sequence: CDR1 MNHEY, CDR2 SVGAGI. The CDR3 sequence is CASSGTGAQPQHF. In DNA, the CDR3 is TGTGCCAGCAGCGGGACAGGGGCTCAGCCCCAGCATTTT.

This clone was counted once. V usage is TRBV28 and J usage is TRBJ2-1, with TRBD2 matching over 10 bases. Germline CDR1 is MDHEN and CDR2 is SYDVKM. Trimming at V came to 10 bases and at J to 0 bases, leaving 15 bases not matched to a gene. The CDR3 spans 18 residues. The CDR3 is CATEFPSGSPISYNEQFF. The CDR3, as DNA: TGTGCCACCGAATTCCCTAGCGGGAGTCCTATCTCCTACAATGAGCAGTTCTTC.

CDR3 in amino acids: CASSLYRTGMNTEAFF. The CDR3 DNA sequence: TGTGCCAGCAGTTTATATAGGACAGGGATGAACACTGAAGCTTTCTTT. This chain joins TRBV27 and TRBJ1-1, with 8 bases aligning to TRBD1. The germline V gene has CDR1 MNHEY and CDR2 SMNVEV (reference sequence). This CDR3 comprises 16 residues. Trimming at V came to 1 base and at J to 0 bases, leaving 4 bases not matched to a gene.

This clone showed up just a few times. The chain links TRBV11-1 to TRBJ2-1, with TRBD2 identical over 9 bases. Germline trimming cut 2 bases from V and 6 bases from J; bases unmatched to any gene: 2. CDR1 and CDR2 (germline): SGHAT, FQDESV (reference sequence). This CDR3 has 14 residues. The CDR3 loop is CASSLSSGTNEQFF. CDR3 nucleotide sequence: TGTGCCAGCAGCTTATCTAGCGGGACCAATGAGCAGTTCTTC.

The V gene is TRBV7-2, the J gene TRBJ1-6; no clear D gene. Germline assignment: CDR1 SGHTA and CDR2 FQGNSA. There are 16 residues in the CDR3. Trimming cost V 5 bases and J 0 bases, with 11 bases left between them. DNA of the CDR3: TGTGCCAGCAGCGTAAGACACTTCTCCTATAATTCACCCCTCCACTTT. This gives the protein CASSVRHFSYNSPLHF.

The chain employs TRBV7-2 and TRBJ2-1, with TRBD2 as a possible D gene (6 bases). CDR1 and CDR2 from the germline V gene are SGHTA and FQGNSA. Trimming took off 7 bases at V and 8 bases at J, with 18 bases between the two ends. This CDR3 is built from 14 residues. CDR3 sequence: CASKRDPSGDEQFF. CDR3 DNA sequence: TGTGCCAGCAAACGGGATCCATCGGGGGATGAGCAGTTCTTC.

The chain combines TRBV2 with TRBJ1-1, with unresolved D. There are 11 residues in the CDR3. From germline, CDR1 is SNHLY and CDR2 FYNNEI. V lost 7 bases to trimming and J lost 3 bases, with 6 bases between them. The CDR3 nucleotides read TGTGCCAGCACGGGGTACACTGAAGCTTTCTTT. Encoded protein: CASTGYTEAFF.

This clone has a handful of counts. The chain combines TRBV6-6 with TRBJ2-7; TRBD1 might be the D (6 bases). Germline CDR1 reads MNHNY; CDR2 reads SVGAGI (reference sequence). This CDR3 is built from 14 residues. V was cut by 6 bases and J by 2 bases, with 14 bases left in between. CDR3 DNA sequence: TGTGCCAGCAGATTGGACAGAACCACCTACGAGCAGTACTTC. Its protein product is CASRLDRTTYEQYF.

This clone appeared once. The chain employs TRBV2 and TRBJ1-6; a weak D match, TRBD1 (5 bases). Germline V gene lookup returns CDR1 SNHLY and CDR2 FYNNEI. V lost 6 bases and J lost 15, with 15 bases in between. The CDR3 is made up of 12 amino acids. The CDR3 here is CASRSMGGNLHF. The CDR3 DNA reads as TGTGCCAGCAGGTCCATGGGGGGAAACCTCCACTTT.

This clone has just a few counts. The CDR3 nucleotides are TGTGCCAGCAGTGTTCGGGACAGTGATCAGCCCCAGCATTTT. It translates to CASSVRDSDQPQHF. This chain links TRBV27 with TRBJ1-5; 7 nucleotides line up with TRBD1. CDR3 length equals 14 residues. The V gene end was trimmed by 5 bases and the J gene end by 5 bases; junction bases not matched to a gene: 6. Germline V gives CDR1 MNHEY, CDR2 SMNVEV (reference sequence).

The V call is TRBV30, the J call TRBJ2-1; perhaps TRBD2 as D (5 bases). The CDR3 spans 14 residues. The V gene lost 0 bases and the J gene lost 0 bases, with 6 bases spanning the gap. Germline-derived CDR1 and CDR2 are GTSNPN and SVGIG (reference sequence). The CDR3 here is CAWSVGSSYNEQFF. CDR3 DNA: TGTGCCTGGAGTGTAGGGAGCTCCTACAATGAGCAGTTCTTC.

This clone came up once. J is TRBJ1-2 and V is TRBV19, with 7 bases aligning to TRBD1. Germline CDR1 and CDR2: LNHDA and SQIVND (reference sequence). The CDR3 length is 15 residues. The V segment lost 3 bases and the J segment 0 bases; nucleotides outside the gene matches: 4. The DNA of the CDR3 is TGTGCCAGTAGTATTCGACAGGGAGCTAACTATGGCTACACCTTC. Translation gives CASSIRQGANYGYTF.

The genes are TRBV4-3 and TRBJ2-5; tentatively, D is TRBD2 (5 bases). CDR1 is LGHNA and CDR2 is YSLEER in the germline V gene. Trimming took 1 base from V and 4 from J, leaving 13 bases between them. This CDR3 spans 15 amino acids. The CDR3 here is CASSQGFGGLETQYF. The DNA of the CDR3 is TGCGCCAGCAGCCAAGGGTTCGGAGGATTAGAGACCCAGTACTTC.

This clone was seen once. The chain combines TRBV27 with TRBJ1-1; TRBD1 might be the D (6 bases). This CDR3 spans 16 amino acids. Germline CDR1 and CDR2: MNHEY and SMNVEV (reference sequence). The V gene lost 3 bases and the J gene lost 4 bases, with 18 bases spanning the gap. Here the CDR3 DNA reads TGTGCCAGCAGTTTCGGCGGGGGGCGCAGGGGCACTGAAGCTTTCTTT. This codes for CASSFGGGRRGTEAFF.

V gene TRBV18 combines with J gene TRBJ1-4; D possibly corresponds to TRBD1 (5 bases). V was trimmed by 6 bases and J by 5 bases, leaving 10 bases between them. The germline V gene has CDR1 KGHSH and CDR2 LQKENI. This CDR3 has 13 amino acids. DNA of the CDR3: TGTGCCAGCTCTCAAGGGGTAAATGAAAAACTGTTTTTT. Its translation: CASSQGVNEKLFF.

The rearrangement links TRBV19 to TRBJ2-3, with 7 positions matching TRBD1. The CDR3 is made up of 16 amino acids. Germline V gives CDR1 LNHDA, CDR2 SQIVND (reference sequence). After removal of 5 bases from V and 1 base from J, the junction contained 9 bases not matched to a gene. The chain's CDR3 is CASSQWAGQGTDTQYF. As DNA, the CDR3 is TGTGCCAGTAGTCAGTGGGCAGGACAGGGCACAGATACGCAGTATTTT.